This T cell receptor beta chain was sequenced in a study of cytomegalovirus exposure and HLA in healthy donors (dated by TCRdb to about 2017). The study in broad terms: An earlier analysis of more than 550 of the donors reported 276 Gb of sequence data and 95 million to 130 million unique TCR beta sequences obtained from about 180 million T cells. The aim of the study was to test whether cataloging public T cell receptors could identify signatures of past pathogen exposure. In a later genetic analysis, genome-wide SNP genotypes for about three fifths of the roughly 670 donors were used, and that subset was treated as a discovery cohort. The study used immunosequencing to profile the T cell repertoires of approximately 630 subjects and linked those repertoires to cytomegalovirus serostatus. Donor age, sex, ethnicity and CMV serostatus were compiled together with the repertoire data. All discovery cohort repertoires had been generated on a single sequencing platform. The later analysis used no new phenotypic data to find candidate immune exposures, relying instead on TCR beta sequences and their occurrence across donors. Four to six DR-DQ haplotypes were handled as single units for association and clustering, since linkage in the cohort was strong. Among roughly 400 genotyped donors of the cohort, an average of about 240,000 unique TCR beta nucleotide sequences were sequenced per donor, around 20% of them non-productive. To decide whether each TCR beta V gene segment behaved as functional or pseudogenic, an earlier analysis of several hundred of the donors relied on high-throughput TCR beta sequencing. To study patterns of TCR occurrence, a later analysis re-analyzed previously published TCR beta repertoires from 500 to 850 donors and added high-resolution HLA genotyping. Besides the first cohort of around 700 subjects, a separate validation cohort made up of 120 different subjects was used. High-throughput TCR immunosequencing, statistical association of individual TCRs with disease status, and machine learning were combined to predict cytomegalovirus infection status. Class I and class II HLA loci were covered by the typing at four-digit resolution. The number of donors typed differed by locus, with roughly 620-630 for A, B, C, DRB1 and DQB1, more than 500 for DQA1, 600 to 610 for DPA1, and about 450 for DPB1. Of the approximately 400 genotyped donors, 75% to 85% were placed in the genetic ancestry cluster associated with self-reported Caucasian donors. Approximately 300 gigabases of sequencing data and around 85 million unique TCR sequences made up an early release that covered over 550 HLA-typed donors. Paper-wide results and their limitations: Several of the top co-occurrence clusters appeared to be linked to parvovirus B19, influenza, CMV and Epstein-Barr virus, according to a later analysis. The only immune exposure information available for the cohort was CMV serostatus. In a later genetic analysis, a missense DCLRE1C variant was associated with V-gene and J-gene trimming of TCR beta chains, and the association was replicated in an independent cohort. According to a later analysis, most CMV-associated TCR beta chains appeared to be HLA-restricted, and the HLA associations seemed to be driven largely by CMV exposure. In vitro tests confirmed that a few of the cytomegalovirus-associated TCR beta chains recognize cytomegalovirus antigens. Because counts were too low, approximately 15 rarely observed V segments, including chromosome 9 orphons, were excluded from the earlier analysis of some 590 of the donors. Only TCR beta chains were sequenced in this cohort, and the absence of alpha or paired-chain data limited detectable features. The study listed 150 to 200 TCR beta chains as associated with cytomegalovirus. When HLA alleles, especially DR and DQ, strongly co-occurred, attributing TCR associations to individual alleles was difficult. Linkage disequilibrium might explain the correlated functional status among segregating V segments, but an unknown experimental factor could not be excluded. It was suggested by the authors that the approach could potentially be generalized to other disease states and immunological phenotypes. Because some donors lacked HLA typing at each locus, the association tests relied only on the typed subset. Cytomegalovirus status was reported to be diagnosed by the classifier with high specificity and sensitivity in both the original and validation cohorts. Across donors, most TCR sequences were observed very rarely, whereas some public TCRs were present in many individuals. According to a later genetic analysis, donors in an Asian-associated ancestry cluster had fewer N-insertions in productive TCRs than the approximately 630-donor mean. In a later analysis, 16,951 TCR beta sequences were associated with specific HLA alleles at a false discovery rate of 0.05. Presence/absence analyses assumed roughly uniform sequencing depth across donors, an assumption that may not hold. Broadly in line with IMGT annotations, most TCR beta V segments showed up in productive rearrangements about 90% or about 30% of the time in an earlier analysis of approximately 640 of the donors. Compared with equally common non-associated chains, HLA-associated TCR beta chains in a later analysis were more clonally expanded and had lower generation probabilities. A further reported finding was that TCR beta sequences accurately predicted the HLA-A and HLA-B alleles for most subjects in the first cohort. A group of highly shared sequence variants was considered likely to be a technical artifact of the sequencing pipeline. Some IMGT-functional V segments, including TRBV6-2 and TRBV6-3, could not be distinguished by the 87-base-pair reads and were therefore excluded. According to a later analysis, TCR association rates differed among HLA loci, with DRB1 alleles showing the most associated TCRs and HLA-C alleles showing the fewest.

V is reduced by 7 bases and J by 4 bases, leaving a spacing of 19 bases between them. From its cysteine to its phenylalanine, the CDR3 spans 15 amino acids. Solely the CDR3 DNA is kept, with 45 bases framed from the first base. Looking up the germline V gene yields CDR1 SQVTM and CDR2 ANQGSEA. To prepare the library, the immunoSEQ multiplex PCR assay was applied. A mixture of 60 forward primers for TCR Vbeta segments and 13 reverse primers for TCR Jbeta segments was used in the multiplex PCR. The CDR3 region of rearranged TCR beta genes was amplified from genomic DNA by a multiplex PCR assay. On the Illumina HiSeq System, the amplified TCR beta libraries were sequenced as 87-base-pair reads. Per the source publication's procedure: Across the 700 or so repertoires, a later analysis counted about 81 million unique TCR beta chains, roughly 11 million of which were shared by at least two donors. Raw reads were error-corrected and collapsed into unique sequences with a nearest-neighbor algorithm that merged closely related sequences to remove PCR and sequencing errors. To assign V, D and J gene segments, CDR3 sequences were aligned to IMGT reference sequences. For a sequence to be retained, a match of at least six nucleotides was required to both a V gene segment and a J gene segment. Rearrangements were called productive when the CDR3 lacked stop codons and stayed in frame with V and J; all others were non-productive. CDR3 was defined by IMGT convention, running from the second conserved V-encoded cysteine to the conserved J-encoded phenylalanine. Sequences without an unambiguous match to a single V gene segment were excluded from the earlier analysis of about 630 of the donors. In an earlier analysis of 450 to 700 of the donors, V segments were called functional above 56.7% productive rearrangements and were called segregating when the between-donor standard deviation exceeded 5%. To diagnose cytomegalovirus status from the catalog of TCR beta chain sequences, a statistical classification framework was built. In a later analysis, TCR nucleotide sequences were compared against IMGT/GENE-DB human TR gene sequences so that V and J genes could be assigned. Using the TCRdist pipeline, a later analysis assigned CDR3 sequences along with most-parsimonious VDJ recombination scenarios. In a later analysis, each TCR beta chain was defined by its CDR3 amino acid sequence together with its V-gene family, and reads lacking a unique V-gene family were excluded. To address suspected cross-contamination and a sequencing artifact, a later analysis removed around 590 highly shared, low-generation-probability nucleotide sequences. A later analysis calculated a clonal expansion index for each public chain from normalized within-repertoire ranks of inferred template counts. Generation probabilities in a later analysis came from a VDJ recombination model fitted to out-of-frame rearrangements, and those results were checked against IGoR. In a later analysis, TCR-TCR, TCR-HLA and TCR-CMV co-occurrence was scored with hypergeometric tests, and a repertoire-size bias correction was applied to TCR pairs. A later analysis estimated false discovery rates by permuting HLA or CMV assignments 20 times. In a later analysis, co-occurring TCRs were grouped with DBSCAN, and TCRdist sequence similarity was added when clustering was performed within HLA-allele-positive subsets. Repertoires with fewer than 30,000 or more than 120,000 public chains were left out of co-occurrence clustering, as were a handful of repertoires with anomalous nucleotide sharing. The clones in this table, taken by TCRdb from immuneACCESS, are in-frame only. Not every clone is retained; where verified, under half of the shortfall comes from an unresolved V gene, and the cause of the rest is unknown. The V and J calls and clone size were taken over from that table, and D and trimming were inferred from the DNA. The sample profile shows some 150,000 clones; roughly four fifths of them were found once. The ten most abundant clones make up around 1.4% of the sample.

In total, roughly 670 healthy bone marrow donors made up the cohort. At the time of sampling, all cohort members were nominally healthy, though unrecorded immune exposures were likely present. The donor was CMV seronegative and was included in the group of 352 seronegative cohort members. Each donor provided a peripheral blood sample, and peripheral blood mononuclear cells were used for TCR beta sequencing. Genomic DNA was extracted from the blood cell samples with the Qiagen DNeasy Blood Extraction Kit. The count of this clone is one. The antigen it binds to is not known. Per-base quality was not reported, and no clone a single base away is much larger than it.

The sequencing input was PBMCs. The chain couples TRBV29-1 to TRBJ1-4; the best D guess is TRBD1, with 6 bases matching. This clonotype originated in a man between 60 and 75 years old in good health and CMV-seronegative. This receptor carries the CDR3 CSAARVARGNEKLFF. The nucleotide sequence reads TGCAGCGCGGCCCGTGTCGCCAGGGGTAATGAAAAACTGTTTTTT.